This T cell receptor (beta chain) was captured by sequencing in a study of cytomegalovirus exposure and HLA in healthy donors. The PCR employed 60 Vbeta primers together with 13 Jbeta primers. The method was immunoSEQ multiplex PCR; TCRdb's version includes in-frame clones alone and lacks a portion of them. The table lists around 150,000 clones, around four fifths of them singletons. As for this clone: The antigen remains undetermined.

The study's findings and limits: There were some public TCRs occurring in many donors, but most TCR sequences were rare. The investigators catalogued 164 TCR beta chains as cytomegalovirus-associated. A link between a missense DCLRE1C variant and TCR beta V- and J-gene trimming emerged from a later analysis.

Germline assignment: CDR1 SGHRS and CDR2 YFSETQ. The CDR3 runs 14 residues. V lost 0 bases and J lost 10, with 14 bases in between. Sequenced material: PBMCs. The chain carries TRBV5-1 and TRBJ2-4, with TRBD2 as a possible D gene (5 bases). The receptor comes from a man between 18 and 35 years old in good health and CMV-seropositive. The CDR3 protein is CASSLDTSGVIQYF. The CDR3 nucleotides read TGCGCCAGCAGCTTGGATACTAGTGGGGTGATTCAGTACTTC. Full variable domain (rest looked up from reference TRBV5-1 and TRBJ2-4): KAGVTQTPRYLIKTRGQQVTLSCSPISGHRSVSWYQQTPGQGLQFLFEYFSETQRNKGNFPGRFSGRQFSNSRSEMNVSTLELGDSALYLCASSLDTSGVIQYFGAGTRLSVL.